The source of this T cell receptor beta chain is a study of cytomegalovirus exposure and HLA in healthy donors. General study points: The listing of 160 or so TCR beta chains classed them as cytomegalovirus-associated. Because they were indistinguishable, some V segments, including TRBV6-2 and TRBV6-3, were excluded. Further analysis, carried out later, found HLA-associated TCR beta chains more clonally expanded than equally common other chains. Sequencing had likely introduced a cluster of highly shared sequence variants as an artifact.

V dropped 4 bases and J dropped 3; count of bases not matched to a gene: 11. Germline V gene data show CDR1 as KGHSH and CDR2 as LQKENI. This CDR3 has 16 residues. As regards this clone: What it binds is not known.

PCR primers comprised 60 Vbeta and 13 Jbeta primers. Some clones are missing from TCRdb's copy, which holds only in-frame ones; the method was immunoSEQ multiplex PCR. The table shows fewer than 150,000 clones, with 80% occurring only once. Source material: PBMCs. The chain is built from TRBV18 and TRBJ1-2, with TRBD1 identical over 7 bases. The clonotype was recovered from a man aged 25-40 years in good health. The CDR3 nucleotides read TGTGCCAGCTCACTCGCGACAGGGCGGGCGGACTATGGCTACACCTTC. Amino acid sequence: CASSLATGRADYGYTF.